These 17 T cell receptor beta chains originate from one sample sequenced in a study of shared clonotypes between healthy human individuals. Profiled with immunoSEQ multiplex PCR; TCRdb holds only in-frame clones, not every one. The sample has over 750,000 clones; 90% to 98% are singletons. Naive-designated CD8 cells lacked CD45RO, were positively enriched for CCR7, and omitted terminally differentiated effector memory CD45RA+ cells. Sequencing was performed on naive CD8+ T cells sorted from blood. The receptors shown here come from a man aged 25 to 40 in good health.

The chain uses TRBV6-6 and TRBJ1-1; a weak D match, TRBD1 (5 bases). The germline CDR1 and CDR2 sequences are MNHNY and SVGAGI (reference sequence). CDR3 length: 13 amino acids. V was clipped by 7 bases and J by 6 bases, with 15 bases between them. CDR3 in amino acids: CASTPGTGSEAFF. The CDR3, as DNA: TGTGCCAGCACTCCGGGGACGGGTTCTGAAGCTTTCTTT.

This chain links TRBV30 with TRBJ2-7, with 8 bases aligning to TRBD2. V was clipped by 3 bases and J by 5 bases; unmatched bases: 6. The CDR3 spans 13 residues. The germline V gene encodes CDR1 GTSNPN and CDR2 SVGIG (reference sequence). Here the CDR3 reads CAWRASGFHEQYF. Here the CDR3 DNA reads TGTGCCTGGAGGGCTAGCGGGTTCCACGAGCAGTACTTC. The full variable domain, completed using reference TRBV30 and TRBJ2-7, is SQTIHQWPATLVQPVGSPLSLECTVEGTSNPNLYWYRQAAGRGLQLLFYSVGIGQISSEVPQNLSASRPQDRQFILSSKKLLLSDSGFYLCAWRASGFHEQYFGPGTRLTVT.

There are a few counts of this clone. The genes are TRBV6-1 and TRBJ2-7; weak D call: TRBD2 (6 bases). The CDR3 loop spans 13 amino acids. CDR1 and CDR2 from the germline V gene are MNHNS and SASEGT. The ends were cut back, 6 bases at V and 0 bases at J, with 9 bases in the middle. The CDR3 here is CASRGLDSYEQYF. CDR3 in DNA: TGTGCCAGCAGGGGACTTGACTCCTACGAGCAGTACTTC.

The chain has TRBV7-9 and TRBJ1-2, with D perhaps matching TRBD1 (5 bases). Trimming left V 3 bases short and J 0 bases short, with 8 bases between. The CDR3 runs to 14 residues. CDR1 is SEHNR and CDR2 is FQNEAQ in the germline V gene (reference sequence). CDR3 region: CASSLPGTNYGYTF. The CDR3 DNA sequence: TGTGCCAGCAGCTTGCCAGGGACTAACTATGGCTACACCTTC.

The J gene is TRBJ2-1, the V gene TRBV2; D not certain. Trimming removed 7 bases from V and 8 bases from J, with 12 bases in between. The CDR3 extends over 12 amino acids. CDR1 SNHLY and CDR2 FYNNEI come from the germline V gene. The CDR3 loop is CASIGTAYEQFF. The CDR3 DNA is TGTGCCAGCATTGGAACAGCCTATGAGCAGTTCTTC.

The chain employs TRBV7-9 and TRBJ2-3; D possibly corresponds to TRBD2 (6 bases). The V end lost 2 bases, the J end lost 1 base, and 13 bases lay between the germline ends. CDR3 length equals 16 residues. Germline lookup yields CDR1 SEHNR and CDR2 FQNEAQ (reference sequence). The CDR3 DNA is TGTGCCAGCAGCTTAATTTCCCGGAGGGGCACAGATACGCAGTATTTT. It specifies CASSLISRRGTDTQYF.

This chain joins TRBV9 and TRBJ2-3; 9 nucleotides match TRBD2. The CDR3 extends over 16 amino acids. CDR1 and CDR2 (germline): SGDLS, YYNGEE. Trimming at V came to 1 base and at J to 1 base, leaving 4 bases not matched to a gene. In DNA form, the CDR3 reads TGTGCCAGCAGCGTATTAGCGGGAGAGGGCACAGATACGCAGTATTTT. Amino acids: CASSVLAGEGTDTQYF.

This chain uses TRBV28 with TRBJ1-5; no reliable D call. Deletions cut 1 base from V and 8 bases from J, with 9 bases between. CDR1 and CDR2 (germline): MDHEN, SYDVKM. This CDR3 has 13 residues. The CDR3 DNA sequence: TGTGCCAGCAGTTTATCAACTCCGGAGCCCCAGCATTTT. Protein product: CASSLSTPEPQHF.

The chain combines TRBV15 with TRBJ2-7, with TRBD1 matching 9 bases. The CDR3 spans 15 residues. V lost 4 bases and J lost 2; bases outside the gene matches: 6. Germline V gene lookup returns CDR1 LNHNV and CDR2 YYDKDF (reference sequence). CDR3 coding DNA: TGTGCCACCAGCATTACCGGGACAGGGCCCTACGAGCAGTACTTC. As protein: CATSITGTGPYEQYF.

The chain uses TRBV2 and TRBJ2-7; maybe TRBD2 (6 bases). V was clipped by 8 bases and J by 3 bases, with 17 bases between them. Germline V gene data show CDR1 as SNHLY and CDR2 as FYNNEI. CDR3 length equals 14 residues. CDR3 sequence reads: CASEIPGDNYEQYF. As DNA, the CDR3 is TGTGCCAGCGAGATCCCGGGGGATAACTACGAGCAGTACTTC.

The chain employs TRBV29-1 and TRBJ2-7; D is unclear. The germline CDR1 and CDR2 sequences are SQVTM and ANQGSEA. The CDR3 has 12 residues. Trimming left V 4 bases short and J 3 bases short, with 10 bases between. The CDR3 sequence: CSVVQLGYEQYF. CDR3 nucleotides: TGCAGCGTTGTCCAGTTGGGCTACGAGCAGTACTTC.

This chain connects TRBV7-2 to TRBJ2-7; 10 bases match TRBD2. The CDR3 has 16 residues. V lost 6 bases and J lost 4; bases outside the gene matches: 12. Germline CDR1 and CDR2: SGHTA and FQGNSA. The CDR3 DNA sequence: TGTGCCAGCAGTTCCAGTAGCGGGAGGTTGAATTACGAGCAGTACTTC. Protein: CASSSSSGRLNYEQYF.

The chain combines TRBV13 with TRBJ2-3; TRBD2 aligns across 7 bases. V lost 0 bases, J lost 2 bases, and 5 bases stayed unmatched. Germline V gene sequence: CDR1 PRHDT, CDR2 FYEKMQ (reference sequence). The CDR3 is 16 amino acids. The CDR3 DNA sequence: TGTGCCAGCAGCTTAGGGCTAGCGGAAGACACAGATACGCAGTATTTT. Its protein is CASSLGLAEDTDTQYF.

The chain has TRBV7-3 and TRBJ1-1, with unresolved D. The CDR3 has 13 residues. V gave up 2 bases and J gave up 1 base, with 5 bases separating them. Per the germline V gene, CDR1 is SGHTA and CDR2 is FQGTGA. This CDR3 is CASSLYENTEAFF. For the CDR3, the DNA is TGTGCCAGCAGCTTATATGAGAACACTGAAGCTTTCTTT.

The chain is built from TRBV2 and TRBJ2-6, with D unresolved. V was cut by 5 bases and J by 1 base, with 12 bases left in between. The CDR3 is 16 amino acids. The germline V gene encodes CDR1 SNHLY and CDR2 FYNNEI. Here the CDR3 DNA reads TGTGCCAGCAGTTTAACACAGTTATCTGGGGCCAACGTCCTGACTTTC. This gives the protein CASSLTQLSGANVLTF.

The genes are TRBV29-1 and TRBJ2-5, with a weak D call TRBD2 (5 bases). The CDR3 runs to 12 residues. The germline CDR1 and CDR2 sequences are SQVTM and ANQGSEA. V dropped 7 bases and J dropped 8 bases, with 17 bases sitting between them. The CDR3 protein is CSAVDRTPTQYF. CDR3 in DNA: TGCAGCGCCGTTGATCGGACTCCCACCCAGTACTTC.

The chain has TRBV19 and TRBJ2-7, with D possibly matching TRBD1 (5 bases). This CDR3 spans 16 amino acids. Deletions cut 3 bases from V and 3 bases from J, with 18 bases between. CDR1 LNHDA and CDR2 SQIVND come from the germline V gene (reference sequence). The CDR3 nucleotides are TGTGCCAGTAGTATCAGGGTTCCCGGTGATATCTACGAGCAGTACTTC. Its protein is CASSIRVPGDIYEQYF.